The clone carrying this T cell receptor beta chain was picked up many times. One entry per CDR3 protein, called by TCRdb with MiXCR from the RT-PCR reads. Of about 960,000 distinct CDR3 sequences listed, over 15% are singletons. The CDR3 is 13 amino acids. The germline V and J ends were trimmed by 7 bases and 0 bases, with 8 bases remaining between them. Germline V gives CDR1 ENHRY, CDR2 SYGVKD. This entry belongs to a study of patients and donors after allogeneic stem cell transplantation. The sequencing sample was made of blood, either unsorted or a sorted T cell fraction (not recorded which). This rearrangement joins TRBV10-3 to TRBJ2-3, with D perhaps given as TRBD1 or TRBD2 (5 bases each). This TCR was recovered from a human donor who was either an allogeneic HSCT recipient or a stem cell or donor lymphocyte infusion donor (not recorded which). It is not recorded whose cells these are; they may come from a transplant donor. The DNA for the CDR3 is TGTGCCATCAATGGGGGAAGCACAGATACGCAGTATTTT. Translating it yields CAINGGSTDTQYF.